This note documents a single TCR beta chain sequence. This entry belongs to a study of CD8 T cells in Susac syndrome. cDNA came from roughly 0.53 to 1 ug RNA primed by random hexamers. Amplification of TCR beta CDR3 used immunoSEQ multiplex PCR across 54 Vbeta and 13 Jbeta. TCRdb recomputed calls from the immunoSEQ multiplex PCR reads with MiXCR, one row per CDR3 protein. In the table there are roughly 150,000 distinct CDR3 sequences, roughly 94% of which are singletons. CD8+ and CD4+ T cells circulating in blood were sequenced for TCR beta. Negative isolation was applied to CD8+ and CD4+ T cells, and FACS enrichment was applied to TEMRA cells. Material: CD8+ T cells from PBMCs. This clonotype originated in a human donor with multiple sclerosis.

The CDR3 nucleotides read TGTGCCAGCAGCCACCCCGGACAGGGTTATGGCTACACCTTC. It specifies CASSHPGQGYGYTF. The chain combines TRBV3-1 with TRBJ1-2, with 8 bases lining up with TRBD1. CDR1 LGHDT and CDR2 YNNKEL come from the germline V gene (reference sequence). Germline trimming cut 3 bases from V and 5 bases from J; bases unmatched to any gene: 5. The CDR3 totals 14 residues. Together with reference TRBV3-1 and TRBJ1-2, the CDR3 gives the full variable domain: DTAVSQTPKYLVTQMGNDKSIKCEQNLGHDTMYWYKQDSKKFLKIMFSYNNKELIINETVPNRFSPKSPDKAHLNLHINSLELGDSAVYFCASSHPGQGYGYTFGSGTRLTVV.